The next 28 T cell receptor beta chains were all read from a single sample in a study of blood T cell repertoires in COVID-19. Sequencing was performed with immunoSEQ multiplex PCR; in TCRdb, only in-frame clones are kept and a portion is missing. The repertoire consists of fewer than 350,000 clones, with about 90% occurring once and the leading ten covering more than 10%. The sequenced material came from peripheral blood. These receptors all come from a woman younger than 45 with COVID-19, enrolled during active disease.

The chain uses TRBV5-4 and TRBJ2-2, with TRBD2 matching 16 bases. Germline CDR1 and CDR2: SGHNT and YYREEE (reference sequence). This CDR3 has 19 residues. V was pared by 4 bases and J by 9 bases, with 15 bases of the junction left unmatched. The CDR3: CASSTSGTSGGDQHRELFF. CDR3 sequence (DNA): TGTGCCAGCAGCACTTCCGGGACTAGCGGGGGGGATCAACACCGGGAGCTGTTTTTT.

The CDR3 protein is CASGLVPAAGAYGYTF. CDR3 DNA: TGTGCTAGTGGTTTGGTACCGGCCGCGGGAGCCTATGGCTACACCTTC. The chain joins TRBV12-5 to TRBJ1-2; D unresolved. Germline assignment: CDR1 LGHNT and CDR2 FRNRAP. With 0 bases removed from V and 4 bases from J, the gap between germline ends came to 15 bases. The CDR3 is made up of 16 amino acids.

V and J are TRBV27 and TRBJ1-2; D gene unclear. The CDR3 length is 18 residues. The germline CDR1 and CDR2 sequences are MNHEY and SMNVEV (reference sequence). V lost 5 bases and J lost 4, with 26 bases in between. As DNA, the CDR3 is TGTGCCAGCAGTCCCTTTGAGGTTGGCGGCCATTCTAGCTATGGCTACACCTTC. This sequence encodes CASSPFEVGGHSSYGYTF.

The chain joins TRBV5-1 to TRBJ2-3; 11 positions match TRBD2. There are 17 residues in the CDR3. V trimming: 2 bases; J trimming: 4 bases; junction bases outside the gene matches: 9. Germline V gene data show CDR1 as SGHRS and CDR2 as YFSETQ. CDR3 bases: TGCGCCAGCAGCTTAATAGGGCTAGCGGGGGGTGCAGATACGCAGTATTTT. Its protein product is CASSLIGLAGGADTQYF. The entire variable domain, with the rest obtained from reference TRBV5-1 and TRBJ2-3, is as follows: KAGVTQTPRYLIKTRGQQVTLSCSPISGHRSVSWYQQTPGQGLQFLFEYFSETQRNKGNFPGRFSGRQFSNSRSEMNVSTLELGDSALYLCASSLIGLAGGADTQYFGPGTRLTVL.

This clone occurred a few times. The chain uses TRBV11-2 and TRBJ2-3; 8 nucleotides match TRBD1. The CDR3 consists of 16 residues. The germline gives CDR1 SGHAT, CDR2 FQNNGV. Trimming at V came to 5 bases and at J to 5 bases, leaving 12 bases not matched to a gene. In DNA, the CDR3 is TGTGCCAGCAGCCCCAGGCAGGGGGCATCGGGAGATACGCAGTATTTT. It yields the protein CASSPRQGASGDTQYF.

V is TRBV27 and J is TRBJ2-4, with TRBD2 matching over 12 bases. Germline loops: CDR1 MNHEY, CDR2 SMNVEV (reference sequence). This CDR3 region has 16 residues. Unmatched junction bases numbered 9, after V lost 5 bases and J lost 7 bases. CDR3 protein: CASSPASGGAGNIQYF. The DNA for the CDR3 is TGTGCCAGCAGTCCCGCTAGCGGGGGGGCCGGTAACATTCAGTACTTC.

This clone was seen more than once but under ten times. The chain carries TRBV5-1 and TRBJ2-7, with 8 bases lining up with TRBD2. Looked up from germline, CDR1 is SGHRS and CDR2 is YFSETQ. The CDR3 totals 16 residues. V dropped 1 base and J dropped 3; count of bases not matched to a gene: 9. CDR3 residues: CASSLSGGGTNYEQYF. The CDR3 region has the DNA TGCGCCAGCAGCTTGTCCGGCGGGGGGACCAACTACGAGCAGTACTTC.

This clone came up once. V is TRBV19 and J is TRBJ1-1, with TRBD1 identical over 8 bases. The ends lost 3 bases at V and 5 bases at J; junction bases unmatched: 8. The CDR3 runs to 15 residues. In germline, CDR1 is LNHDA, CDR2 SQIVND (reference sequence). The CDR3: CASSMGGQGRTEAFF. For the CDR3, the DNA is TGTGCCAGTAGTATGGGAGGACAGGGAAGGACTGAAGCTTTCTTT.

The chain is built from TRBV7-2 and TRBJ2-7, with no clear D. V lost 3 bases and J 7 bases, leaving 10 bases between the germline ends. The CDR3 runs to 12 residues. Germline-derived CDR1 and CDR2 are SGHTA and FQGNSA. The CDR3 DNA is TGTGCCAGCAGCTTGGCCATCGTAGAGCAGTACTTC. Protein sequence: CASSLAIVEQYF.

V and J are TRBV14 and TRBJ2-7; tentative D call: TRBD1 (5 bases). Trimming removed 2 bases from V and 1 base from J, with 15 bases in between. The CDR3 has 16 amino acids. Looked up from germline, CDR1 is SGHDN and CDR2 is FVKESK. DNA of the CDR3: TGTGCCAGCAGCCAAAGGGGCGTGGCCCTTTCCTACGAGCAGTACTTC. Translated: CASSQRGVALSYEQYF. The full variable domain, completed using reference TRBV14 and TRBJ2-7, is EAGVTQFPSHSVIEKGQTVTLRCDPISGHDNLYWYRRVMGKEIKFLLHFVKESKQDESGMPNNRFLAERTGGTYSTLKVQPAELEDSGVYFCASSQRGVALSYEQYFGPGTRLTVT.

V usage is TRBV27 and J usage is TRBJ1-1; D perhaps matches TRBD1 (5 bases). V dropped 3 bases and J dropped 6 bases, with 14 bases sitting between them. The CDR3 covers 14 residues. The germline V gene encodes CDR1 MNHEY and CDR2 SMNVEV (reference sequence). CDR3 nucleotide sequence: TGTGCCAGCAGTTTCGGCCAGGGTCTCGCTGAAGCTTTCTTT. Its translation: CASSFGQGLAEAFF.

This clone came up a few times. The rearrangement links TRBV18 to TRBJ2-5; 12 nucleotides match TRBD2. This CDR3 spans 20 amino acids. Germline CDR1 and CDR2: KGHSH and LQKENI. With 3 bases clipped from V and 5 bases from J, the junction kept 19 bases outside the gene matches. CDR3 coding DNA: TGTGCCAGCTCACCCCCCGGTCTAGCGGGGGGGCTGGGGCATCGTGAGACCCAGTACTTC. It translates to CASSPPGLAGGLGHRETQYF.

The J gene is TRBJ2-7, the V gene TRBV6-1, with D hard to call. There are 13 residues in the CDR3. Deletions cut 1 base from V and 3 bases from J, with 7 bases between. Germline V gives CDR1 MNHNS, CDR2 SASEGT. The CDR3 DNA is TGTGCCAGCAGTGAAGGGGCCTACTACGAGCAGTACTTC. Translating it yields CASSEGAYYEQYF.

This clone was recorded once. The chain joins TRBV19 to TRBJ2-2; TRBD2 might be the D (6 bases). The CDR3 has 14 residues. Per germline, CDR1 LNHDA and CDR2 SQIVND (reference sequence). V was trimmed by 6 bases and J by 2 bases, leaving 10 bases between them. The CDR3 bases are TGTGCCAGTAGACGGGGGACCAACACCGGGGAGCTGTTTTTT. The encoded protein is CASRRGTNTGELFF.

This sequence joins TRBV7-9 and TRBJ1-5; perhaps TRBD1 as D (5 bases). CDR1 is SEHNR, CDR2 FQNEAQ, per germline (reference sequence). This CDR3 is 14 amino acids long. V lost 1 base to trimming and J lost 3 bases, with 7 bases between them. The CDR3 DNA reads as TGTGCCAGCAGCTTAGGGGGCCCCAATCAGCCCCAGCATTTT. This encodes CASSLGGPNQPQHF.

The CDR3 DNA follows: TGTGCCAGCAGTTTTTCGGGGGAAGGGCAGCCCCAGCATTTT. Amino acid sequence: CASSFSGEGQPQHF. The chain carries TRBV27 and TRBJ1-5; maybe TRBD1 (5 bases). The CDR3 has 14 amino acids. The germline V gene encodes CDR1 MNHEY and CDR2 SMNVEV (reference sequence). V lost 3 bases, J lost 7 bases, and 13 bases lay in between.

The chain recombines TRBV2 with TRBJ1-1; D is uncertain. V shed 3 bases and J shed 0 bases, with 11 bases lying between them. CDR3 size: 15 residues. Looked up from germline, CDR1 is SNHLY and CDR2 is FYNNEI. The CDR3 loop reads CASSDDGRVNTEAFF. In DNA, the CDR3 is TGTGCCAGCAGTGATGATGGGAGGGTGAACACTGAAGCTTTCTTT.

CDR3 sequence: CASSPSGNEQFF. The CDR3 bases are TGTGCCAGCAGCCCGTCGGGGAATGAGCAGTTCTTC. The rearrangement links TRBV5-4 to TRBJ2-1, with D maybe TRBD2 (5 bases). This CDR3 is built from 12 residues. From germline, CDR1 is SGHNT and CDR2 YYREEE (reference sequence). V was trimmed by 4 bases and J by 7 bases, leaving 9 bases between them.

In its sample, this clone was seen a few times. CDR3 residues: CASSVLAGSEQFF. CDR3 in DNA: TGTGCCAGCAGCGTACTAGCGGGCTCTGAGCAGTTCTTC. The chain uses TRBV9 and TRBJ2-1, with TRBD2 matching 8 bases. The germline V gene encodes CDR1 SGDLS and CDR2 YYNGEE. The CDR3 has 13 residues. After removal of 1 base from V and 9 bases from J, the junction contained 3 bases not matched to a gene.

The chain's CDR3 is CASRATGVSTDTQYF. In DNA, the CDR3 is TGTGCCAGTAGGGCCACAGGGGTCAGCACAGATACGCAGTATTTT. The chain has TRBV19 and TRBJ2-3; 7 nucleotides match TRBD1. This CDR3 has 15 residues. Germline-derived CDR1 and CDR2 are LNHDA and SQIVND (reference sequence). The V gene end was trimmed by 6 bases and the J gene end by 0 bases; junction bases not matched to a gene: 6.

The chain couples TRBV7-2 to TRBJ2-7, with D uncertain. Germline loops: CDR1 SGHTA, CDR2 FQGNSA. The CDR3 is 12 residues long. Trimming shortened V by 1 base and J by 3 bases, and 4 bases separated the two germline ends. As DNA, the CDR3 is TGTGCCAGCAGCTTAGAATACTACGAGCAGTACTTC. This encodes CASSLEYYEQYF.

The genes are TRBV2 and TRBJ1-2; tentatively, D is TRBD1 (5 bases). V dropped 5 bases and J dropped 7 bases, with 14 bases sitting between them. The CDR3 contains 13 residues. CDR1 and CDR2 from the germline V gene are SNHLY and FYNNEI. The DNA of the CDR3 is TGTGCCAGCAGTAATGAGAGGGACTCTGGCTACACCTTC. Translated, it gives CASSNERDSGYTF.

CDR3 DNA: TGTGCCAGCAGCGTCATAGCGGGGGGCGGGCGAGGTGAGCAGTTCTTC. It is translated as CASSVIAGGGRGEQFF. J is TRBJ2-1 and V is TRBV9, with 10 bases matching TRBD2. V trimming: 2 bases; J trimming: 9 bases; junction bases outside the gene matches: 11. Germline V gene sequence: CDR1 SGDLS, CDR2 YYNGEE. The CDR3 contains 16 residues.

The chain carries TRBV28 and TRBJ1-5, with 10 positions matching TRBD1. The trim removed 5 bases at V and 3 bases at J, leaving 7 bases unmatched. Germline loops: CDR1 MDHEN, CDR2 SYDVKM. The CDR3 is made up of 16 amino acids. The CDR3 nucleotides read TGTGCCAGCAGTCGCAGGGACAGGGGTTCCAATCAGCCCCAGCATTTT. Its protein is CASSRRDRGSNQPQHF. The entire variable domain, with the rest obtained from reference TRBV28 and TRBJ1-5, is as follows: DVKVTQSSRYLVKRTGEKVFLECVQDMDHENMFWYRQDPGLGLRLIYFSYDVKMKEKGDIPEGYSVSREKKERFSLILESASTNQTSMYLCASSRRDRGSNQPQHFGDGTRLSIL.

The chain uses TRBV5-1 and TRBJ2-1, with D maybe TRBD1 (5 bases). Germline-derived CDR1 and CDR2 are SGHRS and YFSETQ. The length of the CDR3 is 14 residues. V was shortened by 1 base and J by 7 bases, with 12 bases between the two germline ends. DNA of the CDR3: TGCGCCAGCAGCTTGTCGGCAGGGTGGAATGAGCAGTTCTTC. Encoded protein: CASSLSAGWNEQFF.

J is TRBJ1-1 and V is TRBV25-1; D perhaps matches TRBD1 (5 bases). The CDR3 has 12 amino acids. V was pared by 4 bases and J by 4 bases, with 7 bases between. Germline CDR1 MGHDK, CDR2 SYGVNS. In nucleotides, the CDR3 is TGTGCCAGCAGTGTAGGGGCCACTGAAGCTTTCTTT. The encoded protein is CASSVGATEAFF.

In DNA, the CDR3 is TGTGCCAGCAGCCCTAAGGGAGTTCACACCGGGGAGCTGTTTTTT. This sequence encodes CASSPKGVHTGELFF. The chain joins TRBV9 to TRBJ2-2, with TRBD2 as a possible D gene (5 bases). The CDR3 has 15 residues. The germline gives CDR1 SGDLS, CDR2 YYNGEE. V was clipped by 4 bases and J by 3 bases, with 13 bases between them.

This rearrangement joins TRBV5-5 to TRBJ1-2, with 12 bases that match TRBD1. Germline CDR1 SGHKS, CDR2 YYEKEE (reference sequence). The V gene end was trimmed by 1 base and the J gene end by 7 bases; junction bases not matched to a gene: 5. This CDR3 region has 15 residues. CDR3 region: CASSLRWDRGPGYTF. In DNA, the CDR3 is TGTGCCAGCAGCTTGAGGTGGGACAGGGGGCCTGGCTACACCTTC.